The 10 T cell receptor beta chains given below trace back to one sample, sequenced in a study of blood T cell repertoires in COVID-19. TCRdb keeps only in-frame clones here, not all; method: immunoSEQ multiplex PCR. The sample includes around 160,000 clones, over 80% of them seen just once. The sequenced sample consisted of peripheral blood. The receptors come from a man older than 75 with acute or convalescent COVID-19.

This clone was seen more than once but under ten times. The rearrangement uses TRBV7-8 and TRBJ1-1; 7 positions agree with TRBD1. Germline-derived CDR1 and CDR2 are SGHVS and FQNEAQ. This CDR3 has 14 amino acids. The junction had 6 bases not matched to a gene; V was cut back by 1 base and J by 7 bases. Here the CDR3 reads CASSLETGAGEAFF. CDR3 in DNA: TGTGCCAGCAGCTTAGAAACAGGGGCGGGTGAAGCTTTCTTT.

This clone has just one count. The chain links TRBV7-3 to TRBJ1-6, with a weak D call TRBD1 (5 bases). This CDR3 contains 14 residues. The V end was cut by 2 bases, the J end by 5 bases, with 7 bases between. Per the germline V gene, CDR1 is SGHTA and CDR2 is FQGTGA. CDR3 in DNA: TGTGCCAGCAGCTTAGCAGGGAATAATTCACCCCTCCACTTT. Amino acid sequence: CASSLAGNNSPLHF.

The genes are TRBV11-3 and TRBJ2-1; D might be TRBD2 (5 bases). Germline CDR1 and CDR2: SGHNT and YENEEA. Trimming removed 4 bases from V and 3 bases from J, with 13 bases in between. The CDR3 contains 15 residues. CDR3 in DNA: TGTGCCAGCAGCTCTGCTAGCTTCTTCTACAATGAGCAGTTCTTC. It is translated as CASSSASFFYNEQFF. Together with reference TRBV11-3 and TRBJ2-1, the CDR3 gives the full variable domain: EAGVVQSPRYKIIEKKQPVAFWCNPISGHNTLYWYLQNLGQGPELLIRYENEEAVDDSQLPKDRFSAERLKGVDSTLKIQPAELGDSAVYLCASSSASFFYNEQFFGPGTRLTVL.

The chain links TRBV28 to TRBJ2-1, with 9 bases lining up with TRBD1. CDR3 length: 16 amino acids. J gave up 7 bases and V 3 bases, and 10 bases lay outside the gene matches. CDR1 and CDR2 from the germline V gene are MDHEN and SYDVKM. CDR3 nucleotide sequence: TGTGCCAGCAGTTTCCCCGGACAGGGGTCGGGAAATGAGCAGTTCTTC. This translates into CASSFPGQGSGNEQFF.

The chain carries TRBV18 and TRBJ1-3, with TRBD1 identical over 11 bases. With 3 bases clipped from V and 4 bases from J, the junction kept 2 bases outside the gene matches. The CDR3 has 15 amino acids. The germline V gene has CDR1 KGHSH and CDR2 LQKENI. The chain's CDR3 is CASSPDRGPGNTIYF. The CDR3 coding sequence is TGTGCCAGCTCACCGGACAGGGGGCCCGGAAACACCATATATTTT.

This clone appeared a single time. This chain joins TRBV7-2 and TRBJ1-1; D perhaps matches TRBD1 (5 bases). The CDR3 is 13 amino acids. In germline, CDR1 is SGHTA, CDR2 FQGNSA. V was shortened by 4 bases and J by 5 bases, with 11 bases between the two germline ends. In nucleotides, the CDR3 is TGTGCCAGCAGCTCCGTAGGGGAAACTGAAGCTTTCTTT. Protein sequence: CASSSVGETEAFF.

The sample holds a few counts of this clone. CDR3: CASSYGGQGYNEQFF. CDR3 nucleotides: TGTGCCAGCAGCTACGGGGGACAGGGTTACAATGAGCAGTTCTTC. The chain uses TRBV7-9 and TRBJ2-1; 9 nucleotides match TRBD1. Trimming removed 4 bases from V and 4 bases from J; junction bases left unmatched: 5. The germline V gene has CDR1 SEHNR and CDR2 FQNEAQ (reference sequence). CDR3 size: 15 residues.

J is TRBJ2-5 and V is TRBV2, with D possibly TRBD1 on 6 matching bases. The germline V gene encodes CDR1 SNHLY and CDR2 FYNNEI. The V gene lost 5 bases and the J gene lost 3 bases, with 13 bases spanning the gap. The CDR3 sequence is 14 residues long. The CDR3 DNA follows: TGTGCCAGCAGTTGGGGCAGGGGAAAAGAGACCCAGTACTTC. Translating gives CASSWGRGKETQYF.

This clone was observed once. The chain carries TRBV6-2 or TRBV6-3 and TRBJ2-1; the match to TRBD2 covers 9 bases. Germline loops: CDR1 MNHEY, CDR2 SVGEGT. V lost 4 bases and J lost 0; bases outside the gene matches: 13. The CDR3 spans 19 residues. This CDR3 reads CASSSPGLASHSSYNEQFF. The DNA of the CDR3 is TGTGCCAGCAGTTCCCCGGGACTAGCTTCCCATAGCTCCTACAATGAGCAGTTCTTC.

This clone was detected only once. The gene calls are TRBV27 and TRBJ2-7; 10 nucleotides match TRBD2. Germline V CDR1 and CDR2: MNHEY, SMNVEV (reference sequence). V gave up 5 bases and J gave up 6 bases; unmatched junction bases: 10. The CDR3 consists of 15 residues. The chain's CDR3 is CASSRAGGRIGEQYF. CDR3 DNA: TGTGCCAGCAGTCGAGCGGGAGGGCGGATCGGCGAGCAGTACTTC.